This T cell receptor (beta chain) was documented in a study of blood T cell repertoires in COVID-19. Clones were sequenced by immunoSEQ multiplex PCR, and TCRdb holds only the in-frame ones, with some missing. This table has 95,000 or so clones, 75% to 90% appearing once. V shed 4 bases and J shed 5 bases, with 13 bases lying between them. The length of the CDR3 is 14 residues. In germline, CDR1 is SGDLS, CDR2 YYNGEE. This receptor was identified in a man of 80 years or more with active or convalescent COVID-19. Sequencing input: peripheral blood. This chain links TRBV9 with TRBJ2-1; no definite D call. The CDR3 here is CASSPPLGHNEQFF. The CDR3 nucleotides are TGTGCCAGCAGCCCCCCCTTGGGCCACAATGAGCAGTTCTTC.